These 19 T cell receptor beta chains share one sample of origin, sequenced in a study of cytomegalovirus exposure and HLA in healthy donors. Use of 60 Vbeta and 13 Jbeta primers characterized the PCR. TCRdb keeps only in-frame clones here, not all; method: immunoSEQ multiplex PCR. The sample shows about 110,000 clones, less than 85% of them seen only once. The sample comprised PBMCs. Receptor source: a man aged 55 to 70 in good health and CMV-seronegative.

This clone showed up just once. CDR3 region: CASSLGAAGGPKFF. Written as DNA, the CDR3 is TGCGCCAGCAGCTTGGGGGCAGCGGGGGGGCCCAAGTTCTTC. The V and J genes are TRBV5-1 and TRBJ2-1; 10 bases are a match to TRBD2. Germline V gene lookup returns CDR1 SGHRS and CDR2 YFSETQ. The CDR3 is 14 amino acids. Germline trimming cut 0 bases from V and 14 bases from J; bases unmatched to any gene: 8.

The chain couples TRBV5-5 to TRBJ2-7; tentative D call: TRBD1 (5 bases). Trimming stripped 6 bases from V and 0 bases from J, with 19 bases between. CDR3 length: 16 residues. Germline V gene data show CDR1 as SGHKS and CDR2 as YYEKEE (reference sequence). DNA of the CDR3: TGTGCCAGCAACTATCGGCAGGGTGTTTCCTCCTACGAGCAGTACTTC. Residues: CASNYRQGVSSYEQYF. The full variable domain, with the rest looked up from reference TRBV5-5 and TRBJ2-7, is DAGVTQSPTHLIKTRGQQVTLRCSPISGHKSVSWYQQVLGQGPQFIFQYYEKEERGRGNFPDRFSARQFPNYSSELNVNALLLGDSALYLCASNYRQGVSSYEQYFGPGTRLTVT.

The table lists this clone with a few counts. The chain combines TRBV4-1 with TRBJ2-1, with D unresolved. The germline V and J ends were trimmed by 4 bases and 4 bases, with 8 bases remaining between them. Germline loops: CDR1 MGHRA, CDR2 YSYEKL. This CDR3 spans 13 amino acids. CDR3 sequence reads: CASSLTDYNEQFF. In nucleotides, the CDR3 is TGCGCCAGCAGCCTGACTGATTACAATGAGCAGTTCTTC.

Remarks on this clone: One end of the junction is discordant with germline, which a read error may explain. The J gene is TRBJ1-2, the V gene TRBV4-1; a weak D match, TRBD1 (6 bases). The CDR3 runs 15 residues. CDR1 is MGHRA and CDR2 is YSYEKL in the germline V gene. As DNA, the CDR3 is TGCGCCAGCAGACCCGTCGCCCGGACAGACTATGGCTACCCCTTC. This codes for CASRPVARTDYGYPF.

This chain uses TRBV7-9 with TRBJ1-4; weak D call: TRBD1 (5 bases). The CDR3 is 15 residues long. Germline V gives CDR1 SEHNR, CDR2 FQNEAQ (reference sequence). The V gene lost 5 bases and the J gene lost 0 bases, with 10 bases spanning the gap. The CDR3 region has the DNA TGTGCCAGCAGCCCAGGGTCTGCAACTAATGAAAAACTGTTTTTT. Amino acid sequence: CASSPGSATNEKLFF.

In this sample, this clone turned up a few times. The chain employs TRBV9 and TRBJ2-1; 7 bases are a match to TRBD2. This CDR3 region has 15 residues. Germline CDR1 SGDLS, CDR2 YYNGEE. Unmatched junction bases numbered 4, after V lost 4 bases and J lost 0 bases. As DNA, the CDR3 is TGTGCCAGCAGCTCAGCTAGCGGCTCCTACAATGAGCAGTTCTTC. The encoded protein is CASSSASGSYNEQFF.

The chain carries TRBV25-1 and TRBJ2-7, with 12 bases that match TRBD1. The CDR3 extends over 16 amino acids. Germline V gives CDR1 MGHDK, CDR2 SYGVNS. Trimming at V came to 4 bases and at J to 1 base, leaving 5 bases not matched to a gene. For the CDR3, the DNA is TGTGCCAGCAGTGCACCGGGACAGGGGGCTTCCTACGAGCAGTACTTC. This encodes CASSAPGQGASYEQYF.

The chain employs TRBV9 and TRBJ2-1, with TRBD1 matching 7 bases. With 2 bases clipped from V and 0 bases from J, the junction kept 5 bases outside the gene matches. This CDR3 spans 16 amino acids. Germline V lookup: CDR1 SGDLS, CDR2 YYNGEE. CDR3 amino acids: CASSVGQASSYNEQFF. The CDR3 DNA reads TGTGCCAGCAGCGTCGGACAGGCGAGCTCCTACAATGAGCAGTTCTTC.

This chain joins TRBV7-9 and TRBJ1-2; 8 bases agree with TRBD1. Per germline, CDR1 SEHNR and CDR2 FQNEAQ (reference sequence). Trimming cost V 4 bases and J 4 bases; bases outside gene matches: 8. CDR3 size: 15 residues. CDR3 sequence reads: CASSSTGQGVYGYTF. The CDR3 DNA reads as TGTGCCAGCAGCTCTACCGGACAGGGAGTCTATGGCTACACCTTC.

V is TRBV7-3 and J is TRBJ2-1; a weak D match, TRBD2 (5 bases). Germline CDR1 and CDR2: SGHTA and FQGTGA. This CDR3 is built from 13 residues. The V and J ends lost 3 bases and 5 bases respectively, with 8 bases between them. The chain's CDR3 is CASSFGLNNEQFF. For the CDR3, the DNA is TGTGCCAGCAGCTTCGGACTCAACAATGAGCAGTTCTTC.

The chain links TRBV15 to TRBJ2-5, with D perhaps TRBD2 (5 bases). CDR1 and CDR2 (germline): LNHNV, YYDKDF (reference sequence). Trimming removed 0 bases from V and 9 bases from J, with 8 bases in between. This CDR3 spans 12 amino acids. The CDR3, as DNA: TGTGCCACCAGCAGAGATCAGAGGGCCCAGTACTTC. Translated: CATSRDQRAQYF.

The chain combines TRBV11-3 with TRBJ2-2, with 9 positions matching TRBD2. This CDR3 has 16 amino acids. Germline CDR1 and CDR2: SGHNT and YENEEA. The trim removed 4 bases at V and 6 bases at J, leaving 9 bases unmatched. The CDR3 region has the DNA TGTGCCAGCAGCTCCGGGGCGGGGGGGCCTTCCGGGGAGCTGTTTTTT. Translated, it gives CASSSGAGGPSGELFF.

This chain joins TRBV25-1 and TRBJ2-3; tentatively, D is TRBD1 (6 bases). Germline-derived CDR1 and CDR2 are MGHDK and SYGVNS. The V end was cut by 8 bases, the J end by 2 bases, with 20 bases between. This CDR3 spans 16 amino acids. CDR3 nucleotide sequence: TGTGCCAGCCCCCCCGGCGAAGGACAGCACACAGATACGCAGTATTTT. This sequence encodes CASPPGEGQHTDTQYF.

V gene TRBV5-8 combines with J gene TRBJ1-4, with D maybe TRBD1 (5 bases). Trimming removed 3 bases at V and 5 bases at J, with 8 bases between. CDR1 SGHTS and CDR2 YDEGEE come from the germline V gene. This CDR3 comprises 13 residues. CDR3: CASSSGHNEKLFF. The CDR3 DNA reads TGTGCCAGCAGCTCCGGACACAATGAAAAACTGTTTTTT.

This clone was detected once. Other DNA sequences from this sample encode an identical CDR3 as well. The CDR3 here is CASSPNYGYTF. CDR3 bases: TGTGCCAGCAGTCCAAACTATGGCTACACCTTC. This chain connects TRBV2 to TRBJ1-2; D not resolved. Germline CDR1 and CDR2: SNHLY and FYNNEI. The ends were cut back, 5 bases at V and 2 bases at J, with 3 bases in the middle. CDR3 length: 11 residues.

The chain uses TRBV6-1 and TRBJ2-3; D may be TRBD1 (6 bases). The CDR3 runs 14 residues. CDR1 and CDR2 (germline): MNHNS, SASEGT. Trimming stripped 5 bases from V and 5 bases from J, with 14 bases between. Written as DNA, the CDR3 is TGTGCCAGCAGTAAAAGGGGGTTTGGAGATACGCAGTATTTT. Encoded protein: CASSKRGFGDTQYF.

The chain recombines TRBV7-3 with TRBJ2-3; D is unresolved. The CDR3 has 13 amino acids. V lost 2 bases to trimming and J lost 6 bases, with 9 bases between them. CDR1 SGHTA and CDR2 FQGTGA come from the germline V gene. This CDR3 is CASSLVGRDTQYF. CDR3 nucleotides: TGTGCCAGCAGCTTAGTGGGCCGGGATACGCAGTATTTT.

The chain carries TRBV7-3 and TRBJ2-1; 7 bases are a match to TRBD2. Trimming removed 1 base from V and 8 bases from J; junction bases left unmatched: 2. The germline V gene has CDR1 SGHTA and CDR2 FQGTGA. The CDR3 consists of 13 residues. The CDR3 reads CASSLSLADEQFF. The CDR3 DNA reads TGTGCCAGCAGCTTAAGCCTAGCGGATGAGCAGTTCTTC.

The chain has TRBV5-5 and TRBJ1-3, with no clear D. The CDR3 loop spans 16 amino acids. Between the trimmed V and J ends, which lost 0 bases and 0 bases, there was a span of 10 bases. From germline, CDR1 is SGHKS and CDR2 YYEKEE (reference sequence). This CDR3 reads CASSLGSNPSGNTIYF. The DNA of the CDR3 is TGTGCCAGCAGCTTGGGGAGTAACCCCTCTGGAAACACCATATATTTT.